Described below is a single T cell receptor beta chain sequence and its context. Its target is not known. The read stops 3 residues short of the end of the CDR3; the missing end is completed from the germline J gene. TCRdb's copy holds only in-frame clones and misses some; the assay was immunoSEQ multiplex PCR. The sample table sets out about 15,000 clones. The data are from a study of Tregs in tolerant kidney transplant recipients. Whole-study results and caveats: Expanding Tregs on activated donor B cells appeared to best identify donor-specific TCRbeta clones. Some patients' samples used different primers over time, so nucleotide sequences weren't comparable.

The germline V gene has CDR1 GTSNPN and CDR2 SVGIG (reference sequence). The CDR3 loop spans 19 amino acids. The junction had 19 bases not matched to a gene; V was cut back by 4 bases and J by 3 bases. Mixed chimerism was transient after nonmyeloablative marrow transplants from related graft donors. Thawed PBMCs were FACS-sorted into unstimulated CD4+CD25+CD127- regulatory T cells, CD4+CD25- non-regulatory cells, CD4 and CD8 cells. Sequencing used CD4+ T cells from blood (PBMCs), obtained 12 months after the transplant. V usage is TRBV30 and J usage is TRBJ2-2; 8 nucleotides align to TRBD1. This clonotype originated in a human patient who received a combined kidney and bone marrow transplant. Some T cells may have originated in the graft donor. The part of the CDR3 DNA that was read is TGTGCCTGGACGTCCCAGGGGGCGTATATCCACCAGGACACCGGGGAG. This sequence encodes CAWTSQGAYIHQDTGE. The full CDR3 reads CAWTSQGAYIHQDTGELFF. Combining the CDR3 with reference TRBV30 and TRBJ2-2 gives the whole variable domain SQTIHQWPATLVQPVGSPLSLECTVEGTSNPNLYWYRQAAGRGLQLLFYSVGIGQISSEVPQNLSASRPQDRQFILSSKKLLLSDSGFYLCAWTSQGAYIHQDTGELFFGEGSRLTVL.